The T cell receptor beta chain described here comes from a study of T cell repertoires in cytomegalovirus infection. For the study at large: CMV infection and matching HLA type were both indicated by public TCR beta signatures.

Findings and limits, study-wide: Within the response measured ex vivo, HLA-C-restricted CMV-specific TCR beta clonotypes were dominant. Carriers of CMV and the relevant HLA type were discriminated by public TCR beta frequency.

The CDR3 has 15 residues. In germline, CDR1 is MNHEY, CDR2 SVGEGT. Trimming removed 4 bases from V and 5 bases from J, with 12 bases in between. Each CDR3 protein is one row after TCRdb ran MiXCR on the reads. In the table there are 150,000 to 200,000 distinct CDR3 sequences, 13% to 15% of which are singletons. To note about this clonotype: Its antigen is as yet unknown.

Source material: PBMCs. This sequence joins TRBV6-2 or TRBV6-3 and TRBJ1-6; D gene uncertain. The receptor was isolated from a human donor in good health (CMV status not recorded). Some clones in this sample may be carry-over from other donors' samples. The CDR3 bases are TGTGCCAGCAGTTCGAGGACGCGGAATAATTCACCCCTCCACTTT. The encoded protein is CASSSRTRNNSPLHF.